This T cell receptor (beta chain) was sequenced in a study of blood T cell repertoires in COVID-19. About the research overall: The study drew acute and convalescent COVID-19 samples from the United States, Italy and Spain. In each case, the material was cDNA or gDNA derived from T cells, B-cell-depleted T cells, or PBMCs.

The CDR3 runs to 15 residues. CDR1 and CDR2 from the germline V gene are SGHDN and FVKESK. J gave up 2 bases and V 0 bases, and 1 base lay outside the gene matches. Generated by immunoSEQ multiplex PCR, the TCRdb table keeps only in-frame clones and is missing some. The table shows approximately 70,000 clones, with about 91% occurring only once. This clone has a single count. The receptor comes from a woman in her sixties or seventies with active COVID-19. Sequencing was performed on peripheral blood. This rearrangement joins TRBV14 to TRBJ2-1, with 7 bases aligning to TRBD1. In DNA form, the CDR3 reads TGTGCCAGCAGCCAAGATCAGGGGGCCTACAATGAGCAGTTCTTC. As protein: CASSQDQGAYNEQFF. Based on the CDR3 plus reference TRBV14 and TRBJ2-1, the full variable domain is EAGVTQFPSHSVIEKGQTVTLRCDPISGHDNLYWYRRVMGKEIKFLLHFVKESKQDESGMPNNRFLAERTGGTYSTLKVQPAELEDSGVYFCASSQDQGAYNEQFFGPGTRLTVL.